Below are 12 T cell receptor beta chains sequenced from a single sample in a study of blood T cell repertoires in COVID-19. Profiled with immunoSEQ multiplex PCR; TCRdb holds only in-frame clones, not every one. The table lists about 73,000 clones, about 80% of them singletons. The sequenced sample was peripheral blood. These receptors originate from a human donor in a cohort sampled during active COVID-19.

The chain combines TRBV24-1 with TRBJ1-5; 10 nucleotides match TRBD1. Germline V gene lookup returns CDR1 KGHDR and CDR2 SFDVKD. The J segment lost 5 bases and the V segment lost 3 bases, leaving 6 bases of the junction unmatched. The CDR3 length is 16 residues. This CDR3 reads CATSDRDRGGYQPQHF. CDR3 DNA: TGTGCCACCAGTGATAGGGACAGGGGAGGGTATCAGCCCCAGCATTTT.

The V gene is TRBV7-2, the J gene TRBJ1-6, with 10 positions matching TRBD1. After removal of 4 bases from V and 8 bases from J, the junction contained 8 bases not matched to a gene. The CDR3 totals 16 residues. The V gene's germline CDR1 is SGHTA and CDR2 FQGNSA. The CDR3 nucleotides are TGTGCCAGCAGCTCCCGGGACAGGGGCGGTCATTCACCCCTCCACTTT. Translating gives CASSSRDRGGHSPLHF.

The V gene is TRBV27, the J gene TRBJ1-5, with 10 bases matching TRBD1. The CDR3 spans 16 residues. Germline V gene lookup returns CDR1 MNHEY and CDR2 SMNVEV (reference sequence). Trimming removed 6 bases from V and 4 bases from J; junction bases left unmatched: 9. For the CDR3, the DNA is TGTGCCAGCAGACCTACGGGACAGGGGATTAATCAGCCCCAGCATTTT. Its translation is CASRPTGQGINQPQHF.

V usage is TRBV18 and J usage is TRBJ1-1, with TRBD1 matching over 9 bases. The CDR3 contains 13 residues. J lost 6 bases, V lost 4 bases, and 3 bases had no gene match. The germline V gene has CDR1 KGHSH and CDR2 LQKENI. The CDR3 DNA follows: TGTGCCAGCTCACTGGACAGGGGATCTGAAGCTTTCTTT. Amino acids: CASSLDRGSEAFF. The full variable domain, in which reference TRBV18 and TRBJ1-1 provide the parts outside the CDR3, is NAGVMQNPRHLVRRRGQEARLRCSPMKGHSHVYWYRQLPEEGLKFMVYLQKENIIDESGMPKERFSAEFPKEGPSILRIQQVVRGDSAAYFCASSLDRGSEAFFGQGTRLTVV.

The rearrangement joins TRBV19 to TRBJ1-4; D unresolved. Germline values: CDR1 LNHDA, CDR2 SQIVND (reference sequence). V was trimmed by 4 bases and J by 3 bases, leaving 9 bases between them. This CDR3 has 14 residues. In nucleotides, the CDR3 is TGTGCCAGTAGTAAGGAGCGGGCTAATGAAAAACTGTTTTTT. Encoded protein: CASSKERANEKLFF.

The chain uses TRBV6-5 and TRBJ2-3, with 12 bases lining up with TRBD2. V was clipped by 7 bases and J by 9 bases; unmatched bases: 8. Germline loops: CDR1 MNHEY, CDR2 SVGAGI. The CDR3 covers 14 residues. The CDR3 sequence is CASTLGLAGSTQYF. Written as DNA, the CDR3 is TGTGCCAGCACCCTTGGACTAGCGGGGAGCACGCAGTATTTT.

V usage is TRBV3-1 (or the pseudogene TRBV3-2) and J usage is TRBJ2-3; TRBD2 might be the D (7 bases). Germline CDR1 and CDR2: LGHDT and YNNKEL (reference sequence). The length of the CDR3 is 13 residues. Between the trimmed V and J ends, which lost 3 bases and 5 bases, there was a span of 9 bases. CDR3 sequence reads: CASSQRGQDTQYF. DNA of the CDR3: TGTGCCAGCAGCCAGCGGGGGCAAGATACGCAGTATTTT.

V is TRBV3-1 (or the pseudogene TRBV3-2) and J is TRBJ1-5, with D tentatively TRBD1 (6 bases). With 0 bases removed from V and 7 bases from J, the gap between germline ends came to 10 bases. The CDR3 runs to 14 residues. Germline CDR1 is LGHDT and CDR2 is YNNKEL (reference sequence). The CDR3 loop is CASSQESGAQPQHF. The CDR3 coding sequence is TGTGCCAGCAGCCAAGAATCAGGGGCACAGCCCCAGCATTTT.

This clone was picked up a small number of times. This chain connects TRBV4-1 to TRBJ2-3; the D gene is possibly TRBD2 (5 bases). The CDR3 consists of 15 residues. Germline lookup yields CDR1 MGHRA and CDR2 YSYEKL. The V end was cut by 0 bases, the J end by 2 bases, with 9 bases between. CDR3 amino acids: CASSQDLALTDTQYF. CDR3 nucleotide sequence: TGCGCCAGCAGCCAAGATCTAGCTCTCACAGATACGCAGTATTTT.

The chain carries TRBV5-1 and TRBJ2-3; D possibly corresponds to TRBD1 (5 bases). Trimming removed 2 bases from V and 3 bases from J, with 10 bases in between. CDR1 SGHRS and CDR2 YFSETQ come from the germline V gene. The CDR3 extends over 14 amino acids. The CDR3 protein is CASSLGAGTDTQYF. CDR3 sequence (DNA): TGCGCCAGCAGCTTAGGGGCCGGGACAGATACGCAGTATTTT.

The CDR3: CASSLPGGVQPQHF. In nucleotides, the CDR3 is TGTGCCAGCAGCCTACCGGGCGGGGTTCAGCCCCAGCATTTT. This chain connects TRBV28 to TRBJ1-5; D gene unclear. The CDR3 consists of 14 residues. Germline-derived CDR1 and CDR2 are MDHEN and SYDVKM. Trimming took off 6 bases at V and 6 bases at J, with 15 bases between the two ends.

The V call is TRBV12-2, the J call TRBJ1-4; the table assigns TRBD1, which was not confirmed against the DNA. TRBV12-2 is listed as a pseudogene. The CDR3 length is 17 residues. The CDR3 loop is CASRPWDRGQTNEKLFF. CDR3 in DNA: TGTGCAAGTCGCCCATGGGACAGGGGGCAGACTAATGAAAAACTGTTTTTT.